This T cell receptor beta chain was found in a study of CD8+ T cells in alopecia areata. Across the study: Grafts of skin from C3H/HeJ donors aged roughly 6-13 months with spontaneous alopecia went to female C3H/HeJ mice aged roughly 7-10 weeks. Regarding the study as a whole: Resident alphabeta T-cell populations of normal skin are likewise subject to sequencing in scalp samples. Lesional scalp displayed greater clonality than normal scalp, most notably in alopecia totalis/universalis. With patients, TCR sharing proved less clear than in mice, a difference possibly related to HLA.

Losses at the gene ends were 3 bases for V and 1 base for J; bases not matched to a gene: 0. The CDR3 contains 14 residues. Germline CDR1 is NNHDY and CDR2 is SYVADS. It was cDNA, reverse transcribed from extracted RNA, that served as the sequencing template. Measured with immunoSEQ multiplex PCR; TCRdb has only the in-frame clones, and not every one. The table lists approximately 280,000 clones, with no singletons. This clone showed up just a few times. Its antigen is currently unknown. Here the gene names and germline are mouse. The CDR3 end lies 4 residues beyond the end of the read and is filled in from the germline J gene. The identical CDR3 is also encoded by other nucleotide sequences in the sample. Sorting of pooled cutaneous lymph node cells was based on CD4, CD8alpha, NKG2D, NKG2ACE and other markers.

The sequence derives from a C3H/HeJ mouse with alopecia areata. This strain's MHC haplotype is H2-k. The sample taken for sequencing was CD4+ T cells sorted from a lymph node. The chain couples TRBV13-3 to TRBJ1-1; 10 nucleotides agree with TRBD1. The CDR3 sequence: CASSGDRGNTEVFF. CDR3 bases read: TGTGCCAGCAGTGGGGACAGGGGGAACACA.